The rows below give T cell receptor beta chains drawn from one sample of a study of identical twins. TCRdb fed the 5' RACE reads into MiXCR, producing one record per CDR3 protein. The sample records 700,000 or so distinct CDR3 sequences, 8% to 9% being singletons. These data were also filed under a second study, of yellow fever vaccine responses in identical twins.

Sequencing used PBMCs. The receptors come from a woman aged 18-29 years in good health. Both conserved end residues are part of each CDR3. D genes are given only for firm matches. The size of a clone is reported for some rows only, either as once, few or many, or as a class for expanded clones.

V gene,J gene,clone size,D gene,CDR3 protein,CDR3 DNA
TRBV6-5,TRBJ2-3,few,.,CASSRSGGTQYF,TGTGCCAGCAGCCGAAGTGGGGGTACGCAGTATTTT
TRBV6-5,TRBJ1-4,.,TRBD1,CASSYSGTGGALFF,TGTGCCAGCAGTTATTCCGGGACAGGGGGCGCACTGTTTTTT
TRBV12-3/TRBV12-4,TRBJ2-7,many,.,CASSFGTHGQQYF,TGTGCCAGCAGTTTTGGGACCCACGGCCAGCAGTACTTC
TRBV6-4,TRBJ2-1,.,.,CASSTMPGTYNEQFF,TGTGCCAGCAGCACGATGCCCGGGACCTACAATGAGCAGTTCTTC
TRBV6-1,TRBJ2-1,few,TRBD2,CASSNSGGGYNEQFF,TGTGCCAGCAGTAATAGCGGGGGGGGATACAATGAGCAGTTCTTC
TRBV12-3/TRBV12-4,TRBJ2-5,.,TRBD1,CASSFTGDQETQYF,TGTGCCAGCAGTTTTACAGGGGATCAAGAGACCCAGTACTTC
TRBV7-2,TRBJ2-7,few,TRBD1,CASSLWLGPGQGGEQYF,TGTGCCAGCAGCTTATGGTTGGGCCCGGGACAGGGAGGCGAGCAGTACTTC
TRBV25-1,TRBJ2-1,many,TRBD1,CASSDLQGAGHNEQFF,TGTGCCAGCAGTGATTTACAGGGGGCCGGCCACAATGAGCAGTTCTTC
TRBV29-1,TRBJ1-4,many,.,CSVAATGQGEKLFF,TGCAGCGTAGCAGCGACAGGCCAGGGTGAAAAACTGTTTTTT
TRBV6-1,TRBJ2-7,.,.,CASSGRRAAYEQYF,TGTGCCAGCAGTGGGCGCAGGGCAGCCTACGAGCAGTACTTC
TRBV20-1,TRBJ2-5,few,TRBD1,CSAIPGDRQETQYF,TGCAGTGCTATCCCCGGGGACAGGCAAGAGACCCAGTACTTC
TRBV28,TRBJ2-7,.,TRBD2,CASSPATGLAGAREQYF,TGTGCCAGCAGTCCCGCAACGGGACTAGCGGGAGCGAGAGAGCAGTACTTC
TRBV11-2,TRBJ2-1,many,.,CASSLGSDEQFF,TGTGCCAGCAGCTTAGGTTCGGATGAGCAGTTCTTC
TRBV28,TRBJ2-7,few,.,CASSTSRAGPSYEQYF,TGTGCCAGCAGTACCTCTCGTGCGGGGCCTTCCTACGAGCAGTACTTC
TRBV20-1,TRBJ2-5,few,TRBD2,CSSAGGPFPLYFETQYF,TGCAGCTCTGCGGGGGGGCCGTTCCCGCTCTATTTCGAGACCCAGTACTTC
TRBV12-3/TRBV12-4,TRBJ2-3,.,TRBD2,CAIRTLGLAGALGGDTQYF,TGTGCCATCAGAACCTTGGGACTAGCGGGGGCCCTCGGAGGGGATACGCAGTATTTT
TRBV7-2,TRBJ2-7,.,.,CASSLNGVRYEQYF,TGTGCCAGCAGCTTAAACGGGGTTCGGTACGAGCAGTACTTC
TRBV4-2,TRBJ1-5,.,.,CASSQEIGGGGGNQPQHF,TGTGCCAGCAGCCAAGAAATTGGGGGTGGGGGTGGCAATCAGCCCCAGCATTTT
TRBV15,TRBJ2-5,many,TRBD2,CATSRIAGAGEETQYF,TGTGCCACCAGCAGAATAGCGGGGGCCGGTGAAGAGACCCAGTACTTC
TRBV2,TRBJ2-3,few,.,CASSGTNTDTQYF,TGTGCCAGCAGCGGGACAAACACAGATACGCAGTATTTT
TRBV10-3,TRBJ2-3,many,.,CAISEASADTQYF,TGTGCCATCAGTGAGGCGAGCGCAGATACGCAGTATTTT
TRBV5-1,TRBJ2-1,.,.,CASSLAGSTGNEQFF,TGCGCCAGCAGCTTGGCCGGGAGTACGGGCAATGAGCAGTTCTTC
TRBV5-1,TRBJ2-3,few,TRBD2,CASSAGTSRTDTQYF,TGCGCCAGCAGCGCCGGGACTAGCCGCACAGATACGCAGTATTTT
TRBV7-9,TRBJ2-3,.,TRBD2,CASSRLAGGVDTQYF,TGTGCCAGCAGCCGGTTAGCGGGGGGCGTTGATACGCAGTATTTT
TRBV12-3/TRBV12-4,TRBJ2-7,many,.,CASRRAGSSYEQYF,TGTGCCAGCAGGAGGGCCGGGAGCTCCTACGAGCAGTACTTC
TRBV7-9,TRBJ2-6,many,TRBD1,CASIHTGGESGANVLTF,TGTGCCAGCATCCATACAGGGGGTGAATCTGGGGCCAACGTCCTGACTTTC
TRBV4-3,TRBJ2-5,few,.,CASSLGMQETQYF,TGCGCCAGCAGCCTAGGCATGCAAGAGACCCAGTACTTC
TRBV7-2,TRBJ2-3,.,.,CASSLEGYTQYF,TGTGCCAGCAGCTTAGAGGGGTATACGCAGTATTTT
TRBV4-3,TRBJ2-2,few,.,CASSRGQTLAAPAGELFF,TGCGCCAGCAGCCGGGGACAGACACTAGCGGCGCCCGCCGGGGAGCTGTTTTTT
TRBV2,TRBJ2-7,.,.,CASSPTAGYEQYF,TGTGCCAGCAGTCCCACCGCCGGGTACGAGCAGTACTTC
TRBV7-2,TRBJ2-3,.,TRBD1,CASSPNPGQGAGDTQYF,TGTGCCAGCAGCCCGAACCCCGGACAGGGGGCAGGAGATACGCAGTATTTT
TRBV12-3/TRBV12-4,TRBJ1-2,many,.,CASSYDSLGGYTF,TGTGCCAGCAGTTACGACAGCTTGGGTGGCTACACCTTC
TRBV25-1,TRBJ1-5,.,.,CASSDQGYGDQPQHF,TGTGCCAGCAGTGACCAGGGTTATGGAGATCAGCCCCAGCATTTT
TRBV6-5,TRBJ2-5,.,.,CASSSFSDVKTQYF,TGTGCCAGCAGTTCCTTTAGCGACGTAAAGACCCAGTACTTC
TRBV5-6,TRBJ1-2,few,.,CASAGVSYTF,TGTGCCAGCGCGGGCGTGAGCTACACCTTC
TRBV20-1,TRBJ1-6,many,.,CSARGPSNSYNSPLHF,TGCAGTGCTAGAGGCCCGAGTAACTCCTATAATTCACCCCTCCACTTT
TRBV6-2/TRBV6-3,TRBJ2-3,few,.,CASSNFFWSDTQYF,TGTGCCAGCAGTAATTTCTTTTGGTCAGATACGCAGTATTTT
TRBV20-1,TRBJ2-7,few,TRBD2,CSARLAGGVEQYF,TGCAGTGCCCGACTAGCGGGAGGGGTCGAGCAGTACTTC
TRBV11-1,TRBJ2-1,many,.,CASSLARGSISSYNEQFF,TGTGCCAGCAGCTTAGCTCGGGGGTCCATCAGCTCCTACAATGAGCAGTTCTTC
TRBV25-1,TRBJ2-3,.,.,CASRGSTQYF,TGTGCCAGCAGGGGGAGTACGCAGTATTTT
TRBV19,TRBJ1-5,.,.,CASSAGTLSNQPQHF,TGTGCCAGTAGTGCCGGGACACTGAGCAATCAGCCCCAGCATTTT
TRBV7-2,TRBJ2-7,few,TRBD2,CASSLVSGRFSYEQYF,TGTGCCAGCAGCTTAGTTAGCGGGAGGTTCTCCTACGAGCAGTACTTC
TRBV7-2,TRBJ1-6,many,TRBD1,CASSPKTGHIDSPLHF,TGTGCCAGCAGCCCGAAGACAGGGCATATAGATTCACCCCTCCACTTT
TRBV4-1,TRBJ2-1,many,.,CASSTFLELPYNEQFF,TGCGCCAGCAGCACCTTCCTAGAGCTCCCCTACAATGAGCAGTTCTTC
TRBV7-3,TRBJ2-2,few,.,CASSNTGTSNTGELFF,TGTGCCAGCAGCAATACCGGGACTTCGAACACCGGGGAGCTGTTTTTT
TRBV15,TRBJ2-2,few,TRBD1,CATSRDFPGQGAGELFF,TGTGCCACCAGCAGAGACTTCCCGGGACAGGGTGCCGGGGAGCTGTTTTTT
TRBV3-1,TRBJ2-7,few,.,CASSNERDNKDEQYF,TGTGCCAGCAGCAATGAACGGGACAACAAGGACGAGCAGTACTTC
TRBV18,TRBJ2-2,many,.,CASSPPQFSRNTGELFF,TGTGCCAGCTCACCACCGCAATTTAGCAGAAACACCGGGGAGCTGTTTTTT
TRBV7-8,TRBJ2-1,.,.,CASSLARGMVQDNEQFF,TGTGCCAGCAGCTTAGCAAGGGGCATGGTCCAAGACAATGAGCAGTTCTTC
TRBV6-2/TRBV6-3,TRBJ2-1,few,TRBD2,CASSGLAGVPPRSYNEQFF,TGTGCCAGCAGTGGACTAGCGGGAGTTCCCCCCCGCTCCTACAATGAGCAGTTCTTC
TRBV6-5,TRBJ2-2,few,.,CASSTGPGELFF,TGTGCCAGCAGTACAGGGCCCGGGGAGCTGTTTTTT
TRBV4-3,TRBJ2-5,.,TRBD2,CASSQGTSGSPVQETQYF,TGCGCCAGCAGCCAAGGGACTAGCGGGTCCCCCGTCCAAGAGACCCAGTACTTC
TRBV6-2/TRBV6-3,TRBJ2-7,many,.,CASSRTSFYEQYF,TGTGCCAGCAGCCGAACTAGCTTTTACGAGCAGTACTTC
TRBV4-2,TRBJ2-1,.,.,CASSQVGLLSNEQFF,TGTGCCAGCAGCCAAGTGGGACTTTTAAGCAATGAGCAGTTCTTC
TRBV18,TRBJ2-1,few,.,CASSQYSKNNEQFF,TGTGCCAGCTCACAATATTCCAAAAACAATGAGCAGTTCTTC
TRBV4-2,TRBJ2-7,few,.,CASSPTPTYEQYF,TGTGCCAGCAGCCCGACACCCACCTACGAGCAGTACTTC